The 25 T cell receptor beta chains in this list originate from one sample, sequenced in a study of cytomegalovirus exposure and HLA in healthy donors. PCR involved 60 Vbeta and 13 Jbeta primers. Some clones are missing from TCRdb's copy, which holds only in-frame ones; the method was immunoSEQ multiplex PCR. Of tens of thousands of clones in the sample, 65% to 80% were seen once. What was sequenced was PBMCs. Source of these receptors: a man aged 40-55 years in good health and CMV-seropositive.

This clone came up a few times. The chain couples TRBV4-3 to TRBJ1-6; 8 nucleotides match TRBD1. CDR3 size: 14 residues. The V segment lost 4 bases and the J segment 7 bases; nucleotides outside the gene matches: 3. Per the germline V gene, CDR1 is LGHNA and CDR2 is YSLEER. The DNA of the CDR3 is TGCGCCAGCAGCCTCACAGGGGGGAATTCACCCCTCCACTTT. It yields the protein CASSLTGGNSPLHF.

The chain is built from TRBV2 and TRBJ2-7; 7 bases fit TRBD1. Germline CDR1 and CDR2: SNHLY and FYNNEI. J was trimmed by 1 base and V by 5 bases; bases with no gene match: 2. The CDR3 length is 13 residues. The CDR3 loop is CASSWDRSYEQYF. CDR3 in DNA: TGTGCCAGCAGTTGGGACAGATCCTACGAGCAGTACTTC.

This clone appeared a single time. The chain combines TRBV6-5 with TRBJ2-7; 7 bases match TRBD1. The CDR3 loop spans 15 amino acids. V lost 0 bases to trimming and J lost 5 bases; unmatched junction nucleotides: 7. The germline V gene has CDR1 MNHEY and CDR2 SVGAGI. DNA of the CDR3: TGTGCCAGCAGTTACTCGATCCGGACAGGCCACGAGCAGTACTTC. It yields the protein CASSYSIRTGHEQYF.

This chain links TRBV11-3 with TRBJ2-1; TRBD1 aligns across 7 bases. V dropped 0 bases and J dropped 5; count of bases not matched to a gene: 4. The CDR3 covers 15 residues. Germline CDR1 is SGHNT and CDR2 is YENEEA. As DNA, the CDR3 is TGTGCCAGCAGCTTAGAAACAGGGGCACACAATGAGCAGTTCTTC. As protein: CASSLETGAHNEQFF.

V is TRBV28 and J is TRBJ1-1; 7 bases map to TRBD1. After removal of 7 bases from V and 0 bases from J, the junction contained 8 bases not matched to a gene. This CDR3 has 15 residues. CDR1 and CDR2 (germline): MDHEN, SYDVKM. The CDR3 nucleotides read TGTGCCAGCATTGATAGGGACAGAGTGAACACTGAAGCTTTCTTT. It specifies CASIDRDRVNTEAFF.

The sample holds a few counts of this clone. This chain connects TRBV9 to TRBJ2-7, with 7 bases matching TRBD2. Germline assignment: CDR1 SGDLS and CDR2 YYNGEE. V lost 0 bases, J lost 3 bases, and 9 bases stayed unmatched. This CDR3 has 16 residues. The CDR3 sequence: CASSVGGSGSHYEQYF. The DNA of the CDR3 is TGTGCCAGCAGCGTAGGGGGTAGCGGGTCCCACTACGAGCAGTACTTC.

The genes are TRBV11-1 and TRBJ1-2, with 8 bases lining up with TRBD1. Trimming at V came to 5 bases and at J to 8 bases, leaving 10 bases not matched to a gene. Germline V gene data show CDR1 as SGHAT and CDR2 as FQDESV (reference sequence). CDR3 length: 14 amino acids. CDR3 DNA sequence: TGTGCCAGCAGCCCCAGGGGGCGACGAGGCGGCTACACCTTC. Its translation is CASSPRGRRGGYTF. Based on the CDR3 plus reference TRBV11-1 and TRBJ1-2, the full variable domain is EAEVAQSPRYKITEKSQAVAFWCDPISGHATLYWYRQILGQGPELLVQFQDESVVDDSQLPKDRFSAERLKGVDSTLKIQPAELGDSAMYLCASSPRGRRGGYTFGSGTRLTVV.

DNA for the CDR3: TGTGCCAGCAGTGTCGGCCGGGACACTTTCACAGATACGCAGTATTTT. Protein sequence: CASSVGRDTFTDTQYF. The rearrangement joins TRBV28 to TRBJ2-3; D is perhaps TRBD1 (6 bases). V was pared by 5 bases and J by 2 bases, with 17 bases between. CDR1 is MDHEN and CDR2 is SYDVKM in the germline V gene. The length of the CDR3 is 16 residues. Based on the CDR3 plus reference TRBV28 and TRBJ2-3, the full variable domain is DVKVTQSSRYLVKRTGEKVFLECVQDMDHENMFWYRQDPGLGLRLIYFSYDVKMKEKGDIPEGYSVSREKKERFSLILESASTNQTSMYLCASSVGRDTFTDTQYFGPGTRLTVL.

V usage is TRBV30 and J usage is TRBJ1-1, with TRBD1 matching over 7 bases. Germline CDR1 and CDR2: GTSNPN and SVGIG (reference sequence). The length of the CDR3 is 14 residues. V shed 3 bases and J 2 bases; nucleotides not matched to a gene: 6. CDR3 sequence (DNA): TGTGCCTGGAGGCCATACAGGGGAAACACTGAAGCTTTCTTT. Translation: CAWRPYRGNTEAFF.

The sample holds one count of this clone. The chain couples TRBV4-2 to TRBJ2-1; 8 bases match TRBD2. V lost 0 bases, J lost 0 bases, and 7 bases stayed unmatched. The germline gives CDR1 LGHNA, CDR2 YNFKEQ. The CDR3 is made up of 18 amino acids. The chain's CDR3 is CASSQEPGGRISYNEQFF. The CDR3 DNA is TGTGCCAGCAGCCAAGAACCGGGGGGGCGGATCTCCTACAATGAGCAGTTCTTC.

The rearrangement links TRBV5-5 to TRBJ1-4; 7 nucleotides match TRBD1. J lost 8 bases, V lost 1 base, and 8 bases had no gene match. The CDR3 totals 15 residues. Germline V gene lookup returns CDR1 SGHKS and CDR2 YYEKEE (reference sequence). The CDR3 is CASSLMQGVREKLFF. In nucleotides, the CDR3 is TGTGCCAGCAGCTTGATGCAGGGGGTACGGGAAAAACTGTTTTTT.

The V and J genes are TRBV11-2 and TRBJ1-6; D unresolved. The CDR3 covers 15 residues. Germline lookup yields CDR1 SGHAT and CDR2 FQNNGV. V lost 0 bases to trimming and J lost 10 bases, with 13 bases between them. CDR3 sequence reads: CASSLDPGSNSPLHF. CDR3 DNA sequence: TGTGCCAGCAGCTTAGATCCCGGGTCTAACTCACCCCTCCACTTT.

This clone appeared a single time. J is TRBJ1-5 and V is TRBV4-1; unclear D gene. CDR1 and CDR2 (germline): MGHRA, YSYEKL. The CDR3 has 15 residues. V was shortened by 3 bases and J by 0 bases, with 9 bases between the two germline ends. The CDR3 region has the DNA TGCGCCAGCAGCCAGAACTTCCATAGCAATCAGCCCCAGCATTTT. It yields the protein CASSQNFHSNQPQHF.

This clone showed up just a few times. V usage is TRBV30 and J usage is TRBJ1-3; D gene unclear. This CDR3 region has 13 residues. V lost 2 bases and J lost 5, with 10 bases in between. The germline gives CDR1 GTSNPN, CDR2 SVGIG (reference sequence). The CDR3, as DNA: TGTGCCTGGAGTCTGGGCATGAGAAACACCATATATTTT. This gives the protein CAWSLGMRNTIYF.

This sequence joins TRBV6-5 and TRBJ1-5; TRBD1 might be the D (5 bases). The CDR3 is made up of 15 amino acids. The V end was cut by 10 bases, the J end by 4 bases, with 20 bases between. The germline V gene encodes CDR1 MNHEY and CDR2 SVGAGI. CDR3 sequence reads: CATQLGLDLNQPQHF. CDR3 in DNA: TGTGCCACCCAGCTGGGACTAGACCTTAATCAGCCCCAGCATTTT.

There are a few counts of this clone. The chain joins TRBV6-4 to TRBJ2-3; the D gene is possibly TRBD2 (6 bases). There are 14 residues in the CDR3. The ends were cut back, 6 bases at V and 2 bases at J, with 12 bases in the middle. The germline CDR1 and CDR2 sequences are MRHNA and SNTAGT. For the CDR3, the DNA is TGTGCCAGCAGCGGGGACTCCGACACAGATACGCAGTATTTT. It encodes CASSGDSDTDTQYF.

A few counts support this clone. The chain carries TRBV4-1 and TRBJ1-5; 8 bases are shared with TRBD1. This CDR3 is built from 18 residues. Looked up from germline, CDR1 is MGHRA and CDR2 is YSYEKL. V was clipped by 3 bases and J by 0 bases; unmatched bases: 10. This chain's CDR3 is CASSHTQGDRYSNQPQHF. The CDR3 bases are TGCGCCAGCAGCCATACACAGGGGGACCGGTATAGCAATCAGCCCCAGCATTTT.

The rearrangement uses TRBV18 and TRBJ2-2; the D is unclear. CDR3 length equals 15 residues. CDR1 and CDR2 from the germline V gene are KGHSH and LQKENI. Trimming cost V 3 bases and J 0 bases, with 8 bases left between them. CDR3 coding DNA: TGTGCCAGCTCACCTCAGACTGCGAACACCGGGGAGCTGTTTTTT. It is translated as CASSPQTANTGELFF.

The rearrangement uses TRBV28 and TRBJ1-2, with D perhaps matching TRBD1 (5 bases). Trimming pared 1 base from V and 4 bases from J, leaving 13 bases between. Per the germline V gene, CDR1 is MDHEN and CDR2 is SYDVKM. This CDR3 is built from 15 residues. CDR3 in DNA: TGTGCCAGCAGTTTATCAGGAGGGGCGGGCTATGGCTACACCTTC. This sequence encodes CASSLSGGAGYGYTF.

This clone was seen more than once but under ten times. The chain uses TRBV19 and TRBJ2-2; 9 nucleotides agree with TRBD2. The CDR3 is 14 amino acids. The J segment lost 13 bases and the V segment lost 4 bases, leaving 10 bases of the junction unmatched. Germline CDR1 is LNHDA and CDR2 is SQIVND (reference sequence). The CDR3 sequence: CASSSGGGSGSLFF. Here the CDR3 DNA reads TGTGCCAGTAGTAGCGGGGGGGGCTCAGGGTCGCTGTTTTTT.

This sequence joins TRBV6-1 and TRBJ2-5, with D possibly being TRBD1 (6 bases). The J call may not be correct, given that the DNA end is closer to TRBJ2-7. Germline CDR1 reads MNHNS; CDR2 reads SASEGT. The CDR3 spans 13 residues. Written as DNA, the CDR3 is TGTGCCAGCAGGGACTCACAGGGACGCGAGCAGTACTTC. This sequence encodes CASRDSQGREQYF.

There are a few counts of this clone. This rearrangement joins TRBV4-3 to TRBJ1-1, with 7 bases matching TRBD1. The V gene end was trimmed by 0 bases and the J gene end by 5 bases; junction bases not matched to a gene: 3. The CDR3 runs to 14 residues. CDR1 is LGHNA, CDR2 YSLEER, per germline. The CDR3 loop is CASSQENRGTEAFF. CDR3 nucleotides: TGCGCCAGCAGCCAAGAAAACAGGGGAACTGAAGCTTTCTTT.

The chain uses TRBV19 and TRBJ2-5; TRBD2 matches at 15 bases. V gave up 4 bases and J gave up 1 base; unmatched junction bases: 4. This CDR3 comprises 17 residues. Germline-derived CDR1 and CDR2 are LNHDA and SQIVND (reference sequence). The CDR3: CASSRGLAGGFQETQYF. CDR3 nucleotides: TGTGCCAGTAGTAGGGGACTAGCGGGGGGTTTCCAAGAGACCCAGTACTTC.

V and J are TRBV11-2 and TRBJ1-5; 7 positions agree with TRBD1. From germline, CDR1 is SGHAT and CDR2 FQNNGV. This CDR3 comprises 13 residues. The V and J ends lost 4 bases and 7 bases, in that order; junction bases with no gene match: 4. Here the CDR3 reads CASSSTGRQPQHF. For the CDR3, the DNA is TGTGCCAGCAGCTCGACAGGGAGACAGCCCCAGCATTTT.

The sample holds a few counts of this clone. Other DNA sequences in the same sample also yield this CDR3. The chain uses TRBV11-3 and TRBJ2-7; tentatively, D is TRBD2 (5 bases). The CDR3 spans 15 residues. The V gene's germline CDR1 is SGHNT and CDR2 YENEEA. V lost 5 bases, J lost 2 bases, and 16 bases lay in between. This chain's CDR3 is CASSQKQKRAYEQYF. The CDR3 nucleotides read TGTGCCAGCAGCCAGAAGCAGAAGAGGGCCTACGAGCAGTACTTC.